The 32 T cell receptor beta chains below all came from one sample that was sequenced in a study of tumor-infiltrating lymphocytes in primary liver carcinoma. TCR beta cDNA came from approximately 540 ng total RNA, primed with a constant-region primer. Slightly modified ARM-PCR with three nested multiplex PCR rounds yielded TCR beta libraries. Primers for the first two PCR rounds were TRBV1-TRBV30 forward primers and a C-beta reverse primer (roughly 9 cycles per round). TCRdb recomputed calls from the multiplex PCR reads with MiXCR, one row per CDR3 protein. The repertoire includes approximately 330,000 distinct CDR3 sequences, almost 65% of them detected once, and under 8% sits in the top ten. The source of the blood RNA was unsorted whole blood, and germline DNA was extracted as well. Sequencing input: peripheral blood. The source of these receptors is a man aged 35 to 55 with primary liver carcinoma and hepatitis B virus infection.

This chain connects TRBV28 to TRBJ1-2; TRBD1 matches 9 bases. V shed 5 bases, J shed 3 bases, and the junction held 7 bases outside the gene matches. Germline CDR1 reads MDHEN; CDR2 reads SYDVKM. The CDR3 is made up of 15 amino acids. The CDR3 bases are TGTGCCAGCAGTCCCGAAACAGGGGGCGACTATGGCTACACCTTC. Its protein product is CASSPETGGDYGYTF.

This clonotype was seen a handful of times. This chain uses TRBV6-1 with TRBJ2-7; unclear D gene. The CDR3 sequence is 18 residues long. The germline V gene has CDR1 MNHNS and CDR2 SASEGT. V was pared by 0 bases and J by 4 bases, with 22 bases between. The chain's CDR3 is CASSEAGGLGANSYEQYF. As DNA, the CDR3 is TGTGCCAGCAGTGAAGCCGGTGGGTTAGGCGCCAACTCTTACGAGCAGTACTTC.

This clonotype was seen repeatedly, ten times or more. The V and J genes are TRBV6-2 or TRBV6-3 and TRBJ1-2; tentatively, D is TRBD1 (5 bases). The V and J ends lost 2 bases and 8 bases respectively, with 12 bases between them. Germline CDR1 reads MNHEY; CDR2 reads SVGEGT. The CDR3 runs 13 residues. CDR3: CASSYSRAGGYTF. CDR3 in DNA: TGTGCCAGCAGTTACAGCAGGGCTGGGGGCTACACCTTC.

This clonotype was seen only once. The J gene is TRBJ2-5, the V gene TRBV14; D call uncertain. The CDR3 covers 17 residues. Germline CDR1 is SGHDN and CDR2 is FVKESK. V lost 3 bases, J lost 5 bases, and 22 bases lay in between. CDR3 sequence (DNA): TGTGCCAGCAGCCAGAGGCGGCGCCGGGCCCCACACGAGACCCAGTACTTC. It encodes CASSQRRRRAPHETQYF.

With regard to this clonotype: It may be a read error: a sequence one base away is much more abundant. The CDR3 DNA follows: TGTGCCATCAGTGAAACCGGGACATATAGTAACACTGAAGCTTTCTTT. It yields the protein CAISETGTYSNTEAFF. J is TRBJ1-1 and V is TRBV10-3; a weak D match, TRBD1 (6 bases). The CDR3 is 16 amino acids. With 3 bases removed from V and 2 bases from J, the gap between germline ends came to 16 bases. Germline loops: CDR1 ENHRY, CDR2 SYGVKD.

In the case of this clonotype: A read error is possible here, since a much larger clone lies one base away. The chain is built from TRBV29-1 and TRBJ2-1; TRBD1 aligns across 8 bases. Near its end, the DNA agrees better with TRBJ2-7, so the J call may be wrong. This CDR3 spans 12 amino acids. Germline CDR1 reads SQVTM; CDR2 reads ANQGSEA. CDR3: CSVDPGGGEQYF. For the CDR3, the DNA is TGCAGCGTTGATCCAGGGGGCGGTGAGCAGTACTTC.

Comments on this clonotype: Germline is not matched at one junction end, which may reflect a read error. V usage is TRBV11-1 and J usage is TRBJ2-7, with a weak D call TRBD2 (6 bases). The CDR3 totals 15 residues. Germline values: CDR1 SGHAT, CDR2 FQDESV (reference sequence). The CDR3 bases are TGTGTCAGCAGCTTAGGGACTTGCGGAAACTACGAGCAGTACTTC. Its protein is CVSSLGTCGNYEQYF.

As for this clonotype: With a much larger clone just one base away, this may be a read error. The chain is built from TRBV29-1 and TRBJ2-7; D might be TRBD1 (7 bases). Germline V gives CDR1 SQVTM, CDR2 ANQGSEA. CDR3 length: 13 residues. In DNA, the CDR3 is TGCAGCGTTGAAACAGGGGAGGAGGACGAGCATTACTTC. This encodes CSVETGEEDEHYF.

CDR3 nucleotide sequence: TGTGCCACACAGAACAGGCACTCCTACGAGCAGTACTTC. Its protein product is CATQNRHSYEQYF. The chain recombines TRBV6-5 with TRBJ2-7, with a tentative D call TRBD1 (5 bases). Germline V gives CDR1 MNHEY, CDR2 SVGAGI. The V end lost 10 bases, the J end lost 0 bases, and 13 bases lay between the germline ends. The CDR3 contains 13 residues.

V usage is TRBV13 and J usage is TRBJ2-5; either TRBD1 or TRBD2 may supply D (6 bases each). Trimming shortened V by 8 bases and J by 1 base, and 14 bases separated the two germline ends. Germline V gene lookup returns CDR1 PRHDT and CDR2 FYEKMQ (reference sequence). The CDR3 is 14 residues long. The CDR3 spells CASGMGGSQETQYF. CDR3 in DNA: TGTGCCAGCGGCATGGGGGGCTCCCAAGAGACCCAGTACTTC.

This clonotype has a single count. A much larger clone differs from this one at a single base, so this may be a read error. The chain combines TRBV6-2 or TRBV6-3 with TRBJ1-1; no clear D gene. Per the germline V gene, CDR1 is MNHEY and CDR2 is SVGEGT. The CDR3 is 12 residues long. In DNA, the CDR3 is TGTGCCAGCAGCATACTGAACACTGAAGTTTTCTTT. Its translation: CASSILNTEVFF.

About this clonotype: Compared with germline, one end of the junction differs, possibly owing to a read error. The chain has TRBV6-6 and TRBJ2-1; possibly TRBD1 for D (5 bases). Per germline, CDR1 MNHNY and CDR2 SVGAGI (reference sequence). The CDR3 runs 17 residues. The CDR3 sequence is CASSYVGHRTAYNDQFF. The CDR3 bases are TGTGCCAGCAGTTATGTCGGCCACAGGACGGCCTACAATGATCAGTTCTTC.

V and J are TRBV20-1 and TRBJ2-1; D remains unclear. CDR1 DFQATT and CDR2 SNEGSKA come from the germline V gene (reference sequence). Trimming shortened V by 1 base and J by 7 bases, and 17 bases separated the two germline ends. The CDR3 is made up of 15 amino acids. The CDR3 loop is CSARVMNKGENEQFF. In nucleotides, the CDR3 is TGCAGTGCTAGAGTTATGAACAAAGGCGAGAATGAGCAGTTCTTC.

On this clonotype: Relative to the germline gene, one junction end is altered; a read error may explain this. V is TRBV6-1 and J is TRBJ2-7, with D perhaps TRBD1 (6 bases). This CDR3 is built from 14 residues. Germline V CDR1 and CDR2: MNHNS, SASEGT. In nucleotides, the CDR3 is TGTGCCAGCACCAAGGGGGATCTAGCCTACGAGAAGTACTTC. Its translation is CASTKGDLAYEKYF.

The chain joins TRBV7-9 to TRBJ2-7, with 13 positions matching TRBD2. The junction had 7 bases not matched to a gene; V was cut back by 8 bases and J by 0 bases. The CDR3 is made up of 16 amino acids. CDR1 SEHNR and CDR2 FQNEAQ come from the germline V gene (reference sequence). The CDR3 is CASRRTSGSTSYEQYF. The CDR3 coding sequence is TGTGCCAGCCGTCGGACTAGCGGGAGCACCTCCTACGAGCAGTACTTC.

This clonotype was detected a few times. V usage is TRBV7-9 and J usage is TRBJ2-4, with D perhaps matching TRBD2 (6 bases). The CDR3 spans 15 residues. The germline V gene has CDR1 SEHNR and CDR2 FQNEAQ (reference sequence). V lost 3 bases and J lost 6, with 15 bases in between. The CDR3, as DNA: TGTGCCAGCAGCTTGGGGAGACTAGTGGCAAACATTCAGTACTTC. It encodes CASSLGRLVANIQYF.

This rearrangement joins TRBV4-3 to TRBJ2-2, with a weak D call TRBD2 (6 bases). V dropped 5 bases and J dropped 1 base, with 14 bases sitting between them. CDR3 length: 16 amino acids. The germline V gene has CDR1 LGHNA and CDR2 YSLEER. CDR3 region: CASSKSLSGNTGELFF. The CDR3 DNA follows: TGCGCCAGCAGCAAATCACTTAGCGGGAACACCGGGGAGCTGTTTTTT.

About this clonotype: Given a much more abundant clone one base away, this may be a read error. V and J are TRBV6-5 and TRBJ2-3, with D perhaps being TRBD1 or TRBD2 (6 bases each). The CDR3 contains 15 residues. Germline V lookup: CDR1 MNHEY, CDR2 SVGAGI. The CDR3: CTSSWSGASTDTQYF. In DNA, the CDR3 is TGTACCAGCAGCTGGTCGGGGGCATCCACAGATACGCAGTATTTT.

On this clonotype itself: A read error is possible here, since a much larger clone lies one base away. The chain combines TRBV4-1 with TRBJ1-6; D is undetermined. Germline CDR1 MGHRA, CDR2 YSYEKL. The CDR3 totals 13 residues. The CDR3 loop is CASSRAENSLLHF. The CDR3 nucleotides read TGCGCCAGCAGCCGAGCCGAGAATTCACTCCTCCACTTT.

About this clonotype itself: One junction end disagrees with the germline gene, perhaps due to a read error. V gene TRBV11-2 combines with J gene TRBJ2-3, with a possible D match to TRBD2 (5 bases). Germline CDR1 reads SGHAT; CDR2 reads FQNNGV. The CDR3 covers 16 residues. CDR3 in DNA: TGTGCCAGCAACTTAGAGCCCTTCGCTAGCACAGATACGCAATATTTT. Translating it yields CASNLEPFASTDTQYF.

As regards this clonotype: A much larger clone differs from this one at a single base, so this may be a read error. The chain carries TRBV4-1 and TRBJ2-5; D remains ambiguous. This CDR3 is built from 12 residues. Per germline, CDR1 MGHRA and CDR2 YSYEKL. V lost 3 bases, J lost 3 bases, and 5 bases lay in between. The CDR3 DNA reads TGCGCCAGCAGCCATACAGAAGAGACCCAGTACTTC. Translated: CASSHTEETQYF.

Turning to this clonotype: A much larger clonotype is one base distant, so this may be a read error. The rearrangement uses TRBV6-5 and TRBJ2-6; D is tentatively TRBD1 or TRBD2 (5 bases each). Germline assignment: CDR1 MNHEY and CDR2 SVGAGI. The CDR3 is 16 amino acids. In DNA form, the CDR3 reads TGTGCCAGCAGTTACACCCGGGGCTCTTGGGCCAACGTCCTGACTTTC. Its protein product is CASSYTRGSWANVLTF.

Note on this clonotype: A much larger clone sits a single nucleotide away, making a read error possible. The gene calls are TRBV12-3 or TRBV12-4 and TRBJ2-7; TRBD1 is a possible D gene (5 bases). V lost 3 bases to trimming and J lost 3 bases, with 12 bases between them. This CDR3 has 14 amino acids. DNA of the CDR3: TGTGCCAGCAGTTTCGCGACAGCACACTACGAGCAGTACTTC. Amino acids: CASSFATAHYEQYF.

Remarks on this clonotype: At one of its ends the junction is not consistent with the germline gene, which may arise from a read error. The J gene is TRBJ2-7, the V gene TRBV5-4, with 9 bases identical to TRBD1. The CDR3 runs to 15 residues. Germline V gene sequence: CDR1 SGHNT, CDR2 YYREEE (reference sequence). This CDR3 reads CASTLETGGSYEQYF. The CDR3 DNA sequence: TGTGCTAGCACCTTGGAGACAGGGGGGAGCTACGAGCAGTACTTC. The full variable domain, rest sourced from reference TRBV5-4 and TRBJ2-7, is ETGVTQSPTHLIKTRGQQVTLRCSSQSGHNTVSWYQQALGQGPQFIFQYYREEENGRGNFPPRFSGLQFPNYSSELNVNALELDDSALYLCASTLETGGSYEQYFGPGTRLTVT.

This clonotype has a single count. One base away lies a much larger clone, so this may be a sequencing read error. The chain couples TRBV6-1 to TRBJ1-3, with 10 nucleotides matching TRBD1. Germline lookup yields CDR1 MNHNS and CDR2 SASEGT. V lost 2 bases, J lost 2 bases, and 6 bases stayed unmatched. The CDR3 is 17 amino acids. Written as DNA, the CDR3 is TGTGCCAGCAGTGAATTTCTCGGGACAGGGGCTGGAAACACCATATATTTT. Its protein product is CASSEFLGTGAGNTIYF.

This clonotype was seen only once. The junction departs from germline at one end; a sequencing error may be responsible. The rearrangement joins TRBV29-1 to TRBJ2-5, with 7 nucleotides matching TRBD2. The CDR3 has 14 amino acids. In germline, CDR1 is SQVTM, CDR2 ANQGSEA. This chain's CDR3 is CSLGLSGGQETQYF. CDR3 nucleotide sequence: TGCAGCCTTGGACTATCGGGAGGTCAAGAGACTCAGTACTTC. Filled out from reference TRBV29-1 and TRBJ2-5, the complete variable domain reads SAVISQKPSRDICQRGTSLTIQCQVDSQVTMMFWYRQQPGQSLTLIATANQGSEATYESGFVIDKFPISRPNLTFSTLTVSNMSPEDSSIYLCSLGLSGGQETQYFGPGTRLLVL.

The chain recombines TRBV11-2 with TRBJ2-7; D is uncertain. The V and J ends lost 5 bases and 3 bases respectively, with 11 bases between them. In germline, CDR1 is SGHAT, CDR2 FQNNGV. The CDR3 is made up of 13 amino acids. For the CDR3, the DNA is TGTGCCAGCAGCATCATGTCATTCTACGAGCAGTACTTC. Translated, it gives CASSIMSFYEQYF.

This clonotype has only a few counts. The rearrangement links TRBV5-1 to TRBJ2-3; 7 nucleotides agree with TRBD2. CDR1 is SGHRS and CDR2 is YFSETQ in the germline V gene. The V gene end was trimmed by 0 bases and the J gene end by 10 bases; junction bases not matched to a gene: 11. The CDR3 spans 15 residues. The CDR3 is CASSLDAGAAVAQYF. The CDR3 DNA sequence: TGCGCCAGCAGCTTGGATGCGGGAGCAGCTGTGGCGCAGTATTTT. The variable domain in full, with the rest retrieved from reference TRBV5-1 and TRBJ2-3, is KAGVTQTPRYLIKTRGQQVTLSCSPISGHRSVSWYQQTPGQGLQFLFEYFSETQRNKGNFPGRFSGRQFSNSRSEMNVSTLELGDSALYLCASSLDAGAAVAQYFGPGTRLTVL.

This chain uses TRBV11-2 with TRBJ2-7, with 7 bases matching TRBD1. The CDR3 covers 16 residues. Germline loops: CDR1 SGHAT, CDR2 FQNNGV. V gave up 6 bases and J gave up 5 bases; unmatched junction bases: 16. The CDR3 sequence: CASSWDTRGNPHEQYF. The CDR3 bases are TGTGCCAGCAGTTGGGACACCAGGGGGAATCCCCACGAGCAGTACTTC.

The chain links TRBV5-6 to TRBJ2-7; 9 bases are shared with TRBD1. V lost 4 bases to trimming and J lost 6 bases; unmatched junction nucleotides: 11. The germline CDR1 and CDR2 sequences are SGHDT and YYEEEE. The CDR3 has 15 amino acids. The CDR3 DNA reads TGTGCCAGCAGCCCGTCCGGGACAGGGTCCATCGAGCAGTACTTC. Its translation: CASSPSGTGSIEQYF. The full variable domain, completed using reference TRBV5-6 and TRBJ2-7, is DAGVTQSPTHLIKTRGQQVTLRCSPKSGHDTVSWYQQALGQGPQFIFQYYEEEERQRGNFPDRFSGHQFPNYSSELNVNALLLGDSALYLCASSPSGTGSIEQYFGPGTRLTVT.

This clonotype was observed many times. The rearrangement joins TRBV6-6 to TRBJ2-7; possibly TRBD1 or TRBD2 for D (5 bases each). The V end was cut by 5 bases, the J end by 6 bases, with 17 bases between. There are 14 residues in the CDR3. Germline assignment: CDR1 MNHNY and CDR2 SVGAGI (reference sequence). CDR3 loop: CASSQSPGALEQYF. CDR3 DNA: TGTGCCAGCAGTCAGAGTCCCGGGGCCCTCGAGCAGTACTTC.

In regard to this clonotype: This could be a read error, since a much larger clone is one nucleotide away. CDR3 nucleotides: TGCGTCAGCAGCCAAGCTCTAGCGGGAGGGTCCCACGAGCAGTACTTC. Its translation: CVSSQALAGGSHEQYF. The rearrangement uses TRBV4-1 and TRBJ2-7; 12 bases line up with TRBD2. Germline lookup yields CDR1 MGHRA and CDR2 YSYEKL. The CDR3 is 16 amino acids.